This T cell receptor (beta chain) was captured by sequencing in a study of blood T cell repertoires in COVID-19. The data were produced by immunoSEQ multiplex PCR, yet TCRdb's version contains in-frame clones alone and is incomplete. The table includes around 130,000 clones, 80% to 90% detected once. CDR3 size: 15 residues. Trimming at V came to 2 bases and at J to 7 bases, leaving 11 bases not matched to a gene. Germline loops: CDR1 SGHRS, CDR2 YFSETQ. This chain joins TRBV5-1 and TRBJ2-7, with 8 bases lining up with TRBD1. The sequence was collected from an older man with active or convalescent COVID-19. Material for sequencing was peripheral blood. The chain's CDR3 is CASSFRDRTFDEQYF. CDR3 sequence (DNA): TGCGCCAGCAGCTTCCGGGACAGGACCTTTGATGAGCAGTACTTC.